The 22 T cell receptor beta chains given below trace back to one sample, sequenced in a study of CD8 T cells in ankylosing spondylitis. Points from the study as a whole: In ankylosing spondylitis blood, a motif of roughly eight highly homologous TCR beta variants appeared characteristic.

Antigen specificity for these receptors is unknown. MiXCR, run by TCRdb on the 5' RACE reads, gives a single entry per CDR3 protein. The table has a few hundred thousand distinct CDR3 sequences, 20% to 25% seen once; the top ten hold about a sixth. What was sequenced was blood, either unsorted or a sorted T cell fraction (not recorded which). The receptors were sampled from a male donor with ankylosing spondylitis.

This clonotype was recorded at least ten times. This chain uses TRBV12-3 or TRBV12-4 with TRBJ1-2, with 9 nucleotides matching TRBD1. J lost 8 bases, V lost 3 bases, and 10 bases had no gene match. This CDR3 is built from 15 residues. The CDR3 here is CASSFRGSGTGGYTF. DNA for the CDR3: TGTGCCAGCAGTTTCCGAGGGTCGGGGACAGGGGGCTACACCTTC.

J is TRBJ2-7 and V is TRBV11-1, with 7 bases identical to TRBD2. The CDR3 consists of 18 residues. Trimming took 5 bases from V and 4 from J; bases not matched to a gene: 20. Germline V CDR1 and CDR2: SGHAT, FQDESV (reference sequence). The CDR3 bases are TGTGCCAGCAGCATATACCACATGATTGGGACTATTCGTTACGAGCAGTACTTC. This encodes CASSIYHMIGTIRYEQYF.

CDR3 DNA sequence: TGCGCCAGCAGCCAAGGAGCTAGCGGAAACACAGATACGCAGTATTTT. This gives the protein CASSQGASGNTDTQYF. The chain uses TRBV4-3 and TRBJ2-3; 7 bases map to TRBD2. The V and J ends lost 1 base and 2 bases, in that order; junction bases with no gene match: 6. The CDR3 loop spans 16 amino acids. Germline CDR1 is LGHNA and CDR2 is YSLEER.

This sequence joins TRBV5-1 and TRBJ1-1, with a possible D match to TRBD1 (6 bases). The germline gives CDR1 SGHRS, CDR2 YFSETQ. V was pared by 4 bases and J by 5 bases, with 9 bases between. This CDR3 has 12 amino acids. CDR3 sequence reads: CASSAQGTEAFF. The CDR3 DNA reads TGCGCCAGCAGCGCGCAGGGGACTGAAGCTTTCTTT. The entire variable domain, with the rest obtained from reference TRBV5-1 and TRBJ1-1, is as follows: KAGVTQTPRYLIKTRGQQVTLSCSPISGHRSVSWYQQTPGQGLQFLFEYFSETQRNKGNFPGRFSGRQFSNSRSEMNVSTLELGDSALYLCASSAQGTEAFFGQGTRLTVV.

The V and J genes are TRBV9 and TRBJ1-5; no clear D. V gave up 4 bases and J gave up 6 bases, with 11 bases separating them. The CDR3 length is 13 residues. CDR1 is SGDLS and CDR2 is YYNGEE in the germline V gene. The chain's CDR3 is CASSPSDGQPQHF. The CDR3 bases are TGTGCCAGCAGCCCTTCGGACGGTCAGCCCCAGCATTTT.

V usage is TRBV24-1 and J usage is TRBJ2-5; TRBD2 is a possible D gene (5 bases). CDR1 and CDR2 from the germline V gene are KGHDR and SFDVKD. The CDR3 totals 16 residues. V was pared by 0 bases and J by 2 bases, with 12 bases between. Here the CDR3 reads CATSDLRWGEQETQYF. In DNA, the CDR3 is TGTGCCACCAGTGATTTGCGGTGGGGAGAGCAAGAGACCCAGTACTTC.

This clonotype was seen more than once but under ten times. This chain connects TRBV20-1 to TRBJ2-1, with TRBD2 as a possible D gene (6 bases). The germline V gene encodes CDR1 DFQATT and CDR2 SNEGSKA (reference sequence). V gave up 3 bases and J gave up 6 bases, with 18 bases separating them. This CDR3 is 15 amino acids long. The CDR3 here is CSASSSAPSLNEQFF. DNA for the CDR3: TGCAGTGCTAGCTCTAGCGCCCCGTCACTCAATGAGCAGTTCTTC.

This clonotype was detected a few times. The CDR3 protein is CASSPGQGYGETQYF. The CDR3 DNA sequence: TGCGCCAGCAGCCCGGGACAGGGGTACGGAGAGACCCAGTACTTC. The chain recombines TRBV5-1 with TRBJ2-5; 10 nucleotides match TRBD1. In germline, CDR1 is SGHRS, CDR2 YFSETQ. The CDR3 sequence is 15 residues long. With V trimmed by 4 bases and J by 4 bases, 7 bases remained unmatched.

V and J are TRBV2 and TRBJ2-3; D is possibly TRBD1 (6 bases). The CDR3 totals 13 residues. CDR1 is SNHLY, CDR2 FYNNEI, per germline. The V gene lost 7 bases and the J gene lost 1 base, with 9 bases spanning the gap. The CDR3 bases are TGTGCCAGCAAGACAGGCGGCACAGATACGCAGTATTTT. Translated: CASKTGGTDTQYF.

This clonotype was recorded a few times. The chain couples TRBV10-3 to TRBJ2-7; the D is unclear. This CDR3 contains 13 residues. Between the trimmed V and J ends, which lost 7 bases and 3 bases, there was a span of 13 bases. Germline assignment: CDR1 ENHRY and CDR2 SYGVKD. DNA for the CDR3: TGTGCCATCAAAGGAGCCACCGGCTACGAGCAGTACTTC. Translating it yields CAIKGATGYEQYF.

CDR3 sequence (DNA): TGTGCCGGATCCGGGACAGACAACAATGAGCAGTTCTTC. Its translation is CAGSGTDNNEQFF. This chain uses TRBV11-1 with TRBJ2-1, with TRBD1 matching 7 bases. The CDR3 length is 13 residues. The V gene's germline CDR1 is SGHAT and CDR2 FQDESV (reference sequence). J was trimmed by 5 bases and V by 11 bases; bases with no gene match: 9.

This clonotype was counted a few times. The chain recombines TRBV9 with TRBJ2-7; 8 positions agree with TRBD2. Germline values: CDR1 SGDLS, CDR2 YYNGEE. Trimming cost V 4 bases and J 0 bases; bases outside gene matches: 3. This CDR3 has 14 residues. The CDR3 here is CASSTAGASYEQYF. CDR3 DNA: TGTGCCAGCAGCACAGCGGGGGCCTCCTACGAGCAGTACTTC.

CDR3 region: CASSWGAVNTGELFF. The CDR3 region has the DNA TGTGCCAGCAGCTGGGGGGCAGTGAACACCGGGGAGCTGTTTTTT. J is TRBJ2-2 and V is TRBV11-1, with D perhaps being TRBD1 or TRBD2 (6 bases each). CDR1 and CDR2 from the germline V gene are SGHAT and FQDESV (reference sequence). Trimming removed 4 bases from V and 1 base from J, with 10 bases in between. This CDR3 has 15 amino acids.

A few counts support this clonotype. The chain joins TRBV7-2 to TRBJ1-5; no clear D. Germline assignment: CDR1 SGHTA and CDR2 FQGNSA. Trimming removed 0 bases at V and 1 base at J, with 7 bases between. The CDR3 has 15 amino acids. CDR3 nucleotides: TGTGCCAGCAGCTTAGCCGGGGTCAGCAATCAGCCCCAGCATTTT. Encoded protein: CASSLAGVSNQPQHF.

V gene TRBV20-1 combines with J gene TRBJ2-1; 9 bases are a match to TRBD2. The junction had 16 bases not matched to a gene; V was cut back by 6 bases and J by 4 bases. The V gene's germline CDR1 is DFQATT and CDR2 SNEGSKA (reference sequence). The CDR3 is 17 amino acids. CDR3 nucleotides: TGCAGTGCCAAACGCCCCTTAGCGGGAGTGGCGTACAATGAGCAGTTCTTC. Amino acid sequence: CSAKRPLAGVAYNEQFF.

The rearrangement joins TRBV28 to TRBJ2-5, with 7 bases that match TRBD1. The germline CDR1 and CDR2 sequences are MDHEN and SYDVKM. This CDR3 spans 13 amino acids. The V gene end was trimmed by 6 bases and the J gene end by 5 bases; junction bases not matched to a gene: 6. CDR3 in amino acids: CASRVTGHETQYF. The CDR3 bases are TGTGCCAGCAGGGTGACAGGGCACGAGACCCAGTACTTC. Drawing the rest from reference TRBV28 and TRBJ2-5, the complete variable domain is DVKVTQSSRYLVKRTGEKVFLECVQDMDHENMFWYRQDPGLGLRLIYFSYDVKMKEKGDIPEGYSVSREKKERFSLILESASTNQTSMYLCASRVTGHETQYFGPGTRLLVL.

This clonotype was recorded a few times. The genes are TRBV4-2 and TRBJ2-3, with 10 positions matching TRBD2. The CDR3 loop spans 15 amino acids. J gave up 12 bases and V 0 bases, and 9 bases lay outside the gene matches. The germline V gene has CDR1 LGHNA and CDR2 YNFKEQ. The CDR3 DNA reads as TGTGCCAGCAGCCAAGATAGGGCTAGCGGGAGTACCCAGTATTTT. Translation: CASSQDRASGSTQYF.

V gene TRBV20-1 combines with J gene TRBJ1-1, with D possibly matching TRBD1 (6 bases). Trimming took off 1 base at V and 0 bases at J, with 12 bases between the two ends. The CDR3 covers 15 residues. CDR1 is DFQATT, CDR2 SNEGSKA, per germline (reference sequence). The CDR3 coding sequence is TGCAGTGCTAGAGTAGGGGGGCCCATGAACACTGAAGCTTTCTTT. As protein: CSARVGGPMNTEAFF.

The chain uses TRBV5-6 and TRBJ2-1; no clear D gene. The CDR3 extends over 15 amino acids. Between the trimmed V and J ends, which lost 4 bases and 5 bases, there was a span of 16 bases. From germline, CDR1 is SGHDT and CDR2 YYEEEE. DNA of the CDR3: TGTGCCAGCAGCCCCTACATCGGTAGTAACAATGAGCAGTTCTTC. This translates into CASSPYIGSNNEQFF. Together with reference TRBV5-6 and TRBJ2-1, the CDR3 gives the full variable domain: DAGVTQSPTHLIKTRGQQVTLRCSPKSGHDTVSWYQQALGQGPQFIFQYYEEEERQRGNFPDRFSGHQFPNYSSELNVNALLLGDSALYLCASSPYIGSNNEQFFGPGTRLTVL.

This clonotype was counted between two and nine times. CDR3 residues: CASSLAISGGAYNEQFF. CDR3 DNA: TGTGCCAGCAGCTTAGCGATTTCTGGCGGTGCCTACAATGAGCAGTTCTTC. This chain connects TRBV7-2 to TRBJ2-1; D is unresolved. The CDR3 consists of 17 residues. Germline V CDR1 and CDR2: SGHTA, FQGNSA. V lost 0 bases and J lost 2, with 14 bases in between.

The table lists this clonotype with a few counts. This chain links TRBV9 with TRBJ2-5; 10 bases fit TRBD1. This CDR3 is built from 15 residues. CDR1 SGDLS and CDR2 YYNGEE come from the germline V gene. V dropped 4 bases and J dropped 5; count of bases not matched to a gene: 8. CDR3: CASSPRTGGGETQYF. The CDR3 nucleotides are TGTGCCAGCAGCCCCAGGACAGGGGGAGGTGAGACCCAGTACTTC.

This clonotype appeared once. V usage is TRBV3-1 and J usage is TRBJ1-2; 12 bases line up with TRBD1. V lost 4 bases to trimming and J lost 7 bases; unmatched junction nucleotides: 7. This CDR3 contains 15 residues. Germline loops: CDR1 LGHDT, CDR2 YNNKEL (reference sequence). CDR3: CASSPPRDRGPGYTF. The CDR3, as DNA: TGTGCCAGCAGCCCACCCCGGGACAGGGGGCCTGGCTACACCTTC. The entire variable domain, with the rest obtained from reference TRBV3-1 and TRBJ1-2, is as follows: DTAVSQTPKYLVTQMGNDKSIKCEQNLGHDTMYWYKQDSKKFLKIMFSYNNKELIINETVPNRFSPKSPDKAHLNLHINSLELGDSAVYFCASSPPRDRGPGYTFGSGTRLTVV.